The 31 T cell receptor beta chains presented below share a single source sample, sequenced in a study of CD8+ T cells in alopecia areata. It was cDNA, reverse transcribed from extracted RNA, that served as the sequencing template. This table comes from immunoSEQ multiplex PCR, and its TCRdb copy is limited to in-frame clones, with some not included. This sample yields 150,000 to 200,000 clones, of which 50% to 65% are seen a single time; 4.8% belongs to the top ten. Sequencing used CD4+ T cells sorted from blood. Receptor source: a human donor in good health.

The V call is TRBV27, the J call TRBJ2-7; unclear D gene. Germline lookup yields CDR1 MNHEY and CDR2 SMNVEV (reference sequence). V was trimmed by 5 bases and J by 3 bases, leaving 17 bases between them. The CDR3 contains 15 residues. Here the CDR3 reads CASSPKTVPGYEQYF. The CDR3 nucleotides read TGTGCCAGCAGTCCAAAGACGGTCCCTGGCTACGAGCAGTACTTC.

This sequence joins TRBV27 and TRBJ2-7; D assignment may be TRBD1 or TRBD2 (5 bases each). The V end lost 5 bases, the J end lost 6 bases, and 20 bases lay between the germline ends. Looked up from germline, CDR1 is MNHEY and CDR2 is SMNVEV (reference sequence). This CDR3 region has 15 residues. In DNA form, the CDR3 reads TGTGCCAGCAGTCCCGCCGGGGCCCGAAAAGGCGAGCAGTACTTC. This codes for CASSPAGARKGEQYF.

The chain uses TRBV28 and TRBJ2-1; D tentatively reads TRBD1 or TRBD2 (5 bases each). V shed 6 bases and J shed 10 bases, with 22 bases lying between them. The CDR3 runs 15 residues. Per the germline V gene, CDR1 is MDHEN and CDR2 is SYDVKM. The CDR3 nucleotides read TGTGCCAGCAGCCAAGGGACGGCCGGCAGAAGGGAGCAGTTCTTC. Its protein is CASSQGTAGRREQFF.

This clone was seen a handful of times. The chain joins TRBV30 to TRBJ2-3; D is uncertain. CDR1 GTSNPN and CDR2 SVGIG come from the germline V gene (reference sequence). CDR3 length: 10 residues. Trimming took 7 bases from V and 3 from J, leaving 5 bases between them. In DNA form, the CDR3 reads TGTGCCTTGGTAACAGATACGCAGTATTTT. It yields the protein CALVTDTQYF.

This clone was seen a few times. The chain couples TRBV6-6 to TRBJ1-4; TRBD1 might be the D (6 bases). Germline CDR1 and CDR2: MNHNY and SVGAGI (reference sequence). The germline V and J ends were trimmed by 4 bases and 7 bases, with 13 bases remaining between them. This CDR3 comprises 14 residues. The CDR3 protein is CASSLQGGGEKLFF. CDR3 sequence (DNA): TGTGCCAGCAGTTTACAGGGAGGAGGTGAAAAACTGTTTTTT.

The chain uses TRBV7-9 and TRBJ2-3; D is unclear. This CDR3 comprises 14 residues. V was clipped by 2 bases and J by 2 bases, with 8 bases between them. Germline values: CDR1 SEHNR, CDR2 FQNEAQ (reference sequence). The CDR3, as DNA: TGTGCCAGCAGCTTACCCGCAGCCACAGATACGCAGTATTTT. Its translation: CASSLPAATDTQYF. The full variable domain, in which reference TRBV7-9 and TRBJ2-3 provide the parts outside the CDR3, is DTGVSQNPRHKITKRGQNVTFRCDPISEHNRLYWYRQTLGQGPEFLTYFQNEAQLEKSRLLSDRFSAERPKGSFSTLEIQRTEQGDSAMYLCASSLPAATDTQYFGPGTRLTVL.

The chain couples TRBV5-1 to TRBJ2-7; 7 nucleotides agree with TRBD2. CDR1 SGHRS and CDR2 YFSETQ come from the germline V gene. This CDR3 comprises 15 residues. The V gene end was trimmed by 4 bases and the J gene end by 5 bases; junction bases not matched to a gene: 12. The chain's CDR3 is CASSRDGTTGDEQYF. The CDR3 DNA sequence: TGCGCCAGCAGCCGAGACGGGACTACCGGGGACGAGCAGTACTTC.

The genes are TRBV15 and TRBJ1-2, with a possible D match to TRBD1 (5 bases). This CDR3 region has 16 residues. V gave up 1 base and J gave up 5 bases, with 17 bases separating them. Germline assignment: CDR1 LNHNV and CDR2 YYDKDF (reference sequence). The DNA for the CDR3 is TGTGCCACCAGCAGAGGAGGGACCGGAGCTTCATATGGCTACACCTTC. Translation gives CATSRGGTGASYGYTF.

This clone occurred a few times. J is TRBJ2-1 and V is TRBV29-1; D is uncertain. V was shortened by 3 bases and J by 8 bases, with 11 bases between the two germline ends. Germline values: CDR1 SQVTM, CDR2 ANQGSEA. This CDR3 comprises 12 residues. The CDR3 here is CSVDRMRDEQFF. The CDR3 DNA is TGCAGCGTTGACCGTATGCGCGATGAGCAGTTCTTC.

The chain employs TRBV30 and TRBJ1-2; D is possibly TRBD1 (5 bases). This CDR3 region has 11 residues. Germline V gene sequence: CDR1 GTSNPN, CDR2 SVGIG (reference sequence). The V end was cut by 5 bases, the J end by 5 bases, with 9 bases between. The CDR3 spells CAWGGTYGYTF. In DNA form, the CDR3 reads TGTGCCTGGGGCGGGACTTATGGCTACACCTTC.

The chain recombines TRBV7-9 with TRBJ1-2; D ambiguous. Germline CDR1 and CDR2: SEHNR and FQNEAQ (reference sequence). The CDR3 consists of 16 residues. V gave up 1 base and J gave up 8 bases, with 20 bases separating them. CDR3 sequence: CASSLDPRTIYSGYTF. The CDR3 DNA reads TGTGCCAGCAGCTTAGATCCTAGAACCATATATTCCGGCTACACCTTC.

The rearrangement links TRBV6-5 to TRBJ1-5; D remains ambiguous. Trimming removed 6 bases from V and 9 bases from J, with 12 bases in between. CDR1 and CDR2 (germline): MNHEY, SVGAGI. The CDR3 is 12 residues long. Here the CDR3 DNA reads TGTGCCAGCAGGAGGGTTGACGGGCCCCAGCATTTT. It is translated as CASRRVDGPQHF.

V gene TRBV7-9 combines with J gene TRBJ1-1, with D hard to call. The CDR3 has 16 residues. Germline assignment: CDR1 SEHNR and CDR2 FQNEAQ (reference sequence). Trimming stripped 5 bases from V and 1 base from J, with 17 bases between. The CDR3 here is CASSPGPEIGNTEAFF. Here the CDR3 DNA reads TGTGCCAGCAGCCCAGGACCCGAGATTGGGAACACTGAAGCTTTCTTT.

The rearrangement links TRBV7-7 to TRBJ2-5; a weak D match, TRBD1 (6 bases). The J call could be wrong; TRBJ2-7 is a better fit for the DNA end. Germline CDR1 is SSHAT and CDR2 is FNYEAQ (reference sequence). There are 15 residues in the CDR3. CDR3 in amino acids: CASSPQTGPNYEQYF. The CDR3 region has the DNA TGTGCCAGCAGCCCTCAGACAGGTCCGAACTACGAGCAGTACTTC.

The genes are TRBV11-2 and TRBJ2-3, with TRBD2 matching 7 bases. The length of the CDR3 is 14 residues. V shed 3 bases and J 4 bases; nucleotides not matched to a gene: 4. Germline V gene data show CDR1 as SGHAT and CDR2 as FQNNGV. The CDR3 region has the DNA TGTGCCAGCAGCTTCCTGCGGGAGCCAGATACGCAGTATTTT. Protein sequence: CASSFLREPDTQYF.

The chain couples TRBV30 to TRBJ2-2, with D possibly being TRBD1 (6 bases). Germline V CDR1 and CDR2: GTSNPN, SVGIG (reference sequence). This CDR3 is built from 13 residues. Trimming shortened V by 2 bases and J by 3 bases, and 7 bases separated the two germline ends. CDR3 nucleotides: TGTGCCTGGAGTACAGGGTACACCGGGGAGCTGTTTTTT. Its protein is CAWSTGYTGELFF.

The genes are TRBV5-6 and TRBJ1-2; D not resolved. Trimming took off 2 bases at V and 4 bases at J, with 9 bases between the two ends. Germline V lookup: CDR1 SGHDT, CDR2 YYEEEE. The CDR3 loop spans 13 amino acids. Here the CDR3 DNA reads TGTGCCAGCAGCTTTGGCAGTGCCTATGGCTACACCTTC. Translated, it gives CASSFGSAYGYTF. Full variable domain (rest looked up from reference TRBV5-6 and TRBJ1-2): DAGVTQSPTHLIKTRGQQVTLRCSPKSGHDTVSWYQQALGQGPQFIFQYYEEEERQRGNFPDRFSGHQFPNYSSELNVNALLLGDSALYLCASSFGSAYGYTFGSGTRLTVV.

This chain uses TRBV28 with TRBJ1-1, with D unclear. The V gene lost 11 bases and the J gene lost 0 bases, with 7 bases spanning the gap. The CDR3 consists of 11 residues. CDR1 is MDHEN, CDR2 SYDVKM, per germline. CDR3 sequence reads: CAPGLNTEAFF. The CDR3 DNA is TGTGCCCCGGGGTTGAACACTGAAGCTTTCTTT.

The table lists this clone with a few counts. CDR3 DNA sequence: TGCAGCGTTGAGGACAGCTGGAGAGATACGCAGTATTTT. Translating gives CSVEDSWRDTQYF. This chain uses TRBV29-1 with TRBJ2-3, with D perhaps matching TRBD1 (6 bases). The ends were cut back, 3 bases at V and 5 bases at J, with 12 bases in the middle. Germline loops: CDR1 SQVTM, CDR2 ANQGSEA. CDR3 length: 13 amino acids.

The chain has TRBV25-1 and TRBJ2-7; TRBD1 matches 7 bases. The CDR3 runs to 13 residues. From germline, CDR1 is MGHDK and CDR2 SYGVNS. V lost 4 bases to trimming and J lost 2 bases; unmatched junction nucleotides: 2. The CDR3: CASSGGQPYEQYF. The CDR3 nucleotides read TGTGCCAGCAGTGGGGGACAGCCCTACGAGCAGTACTTC.

V and J are TRBV6-5 and TRBJ2-5, with 11 bases aligning to TRBD2. This CDR3 is built from 15 residues. The J segment lost 4 bases and the V segment lost 3 bases, leaving 4 bases of the junction unmatched. Germline V gene lookup returns CDR1 MNHEY and CDR2 SVGAGI. The CDR3 region is CASSYSSGRRETQYF. The CDR3, as DNA: TGTGCCAGCAGTTATTCTAGCGGGAGGAGAGAGACCCAGTACTTC.

This clone was observed a handful of times. V and J are TRBV9 and TRBJ2-1; a weak D match, TRBD2 (6 bases). Germline V gene lookup returns CDR1 SGDLS and CDR2 YYNGEE. V lost 6 bases, J lost 0 bases, and 19 bases lay in between. There are 17 residues in the CDR3. The CDR3 loop reads CASTVGGSRSSYNEQFF. CDR3 coding DNA: TGTGCCAGCACCGTCGGGGGTAGCCGAAGCTCCTACAATGAGCAGTTCTTC.

The J gene is TRBJ1-4, the V gene TRBV29-1; D gene uncertain. V gave up 5 bases and J gave up 7 bases, with 8 bases separating them. Germline CDR1 and CDR2: SQVTM and ANQGSEA. The CDR3 contains 11 residues. Here the CDR3 DNA reads TGCAGCGTTCATGTCGCTGAAAAACTGTTTTTT. As protein: CSVHVAEKLFF.

The genes are TRBV2 and TRBJ2-2, with TRBD1 matching over 7 bases. Germline CDR1 SNHLY, CDR2 FYNNEI. The CDR3 consists of 15 residues. The V segment lost 8 bases and the J segment 1 base; nucleotides outside the gene matches: 7. The CDR3 nucleotides read TGTGCCAGCCTTCACGGGACAGTGAACACCGGGGAGCTGTTTTTT. Protein: CASLHGTVNTGELFF.

Comments on this clone: The same CDR3 arises from other DNA sequences in this sample as well. The chain joins TRBV29-1 to TRBJ2-1, with 7 bases fitting TRBD2. This CDR3 has 13 amino acids. Per germline, CDR1 SQVTM and CDR2 ANQGSEA. Losses at the gene ends were 4 bases for V and 0 bases for J; bases not matched to a gene: 0. The CDR3 sequence: CSVASGSYNEQFF. CDR3 DNA sequence: TGCAGCGTTGCTAGCGGCTCCTACAATGAGCAGTTCTTC.

CDR3 region: CASKVQVSHNEQFF. The CDR3 DNA sequence: TGTGCCAGCAAGGTCCAAGTTTCGCACAATGAGCAGTTCTTC. This chain links TRBV7-9 with TRBJ2-1; unclear D gene. Germline V gene lookup returns CDR1 SEHNR and CDR2 FQNEAQ (reference sequence). V was cut by 7 bases and J by 5 bases, with 15 bases left in between. The CDR3 is made up of 14 amino acids.

V and J are TRBV7-2 and TRBJ2-6, with D unclear. CDR1 SGHTA and CDR2 FQGNSA come from the germline V gene. Trimming stripped 8 bases from V and 9 bases from J, with 14 bases between. The CDR3 has 13 residues. CDR3 residues: CASQIDSRNVLTF. DNA for the CDR3: TGTGCCAGCCAAATCGACTCCCGCAACGTCCTGACTTTC.

This clone was detected only a few times. The chain is built from TRBV5-1 and TRBJ1-1; D gene ambiguous. The CDR3 runs to 15 residues. The ends were cut back, 0 bases at V and 6 bases at J, with 15 bases in the middle. Germline CDR1 SGHRS, CDR2 YFSETQ. The CDR3 sequence: CASSLDLITKPEAFF. DNA of the CDR3: TGCGCCAGCAGCTTGGACCTCATTACTAAACCTGAAGCTTTCTTT.

This clone was counted a few times. The chain recombines TRBV25-1 with TRBJ1-5, with no clear D. Trimming shortened V by 4 bases and J by 6 bases, and 10 bases separated the two germline ends. The CDR3 extends over 13 amino acids. Germline V gives CDR1 MGHDK, CDR2 SYGVNS. The CDR3 sequence: CASSVPRAQPQHF. Written as DNA, the CDR3 is TGTGCCAGCAGTGTCCCACGAGCTCAGCCCCAGCATTTT. Full variable domain (outside the CDR3, taken from reference TRBV25-1 and TRBJ1-5): EADIYQTPRYLVIGTGKKITLECSQTMGHDKMYWYQQDPGMELHLIHYSYGVNSTEKGDLSSESTVSRIRTEHFPLTLESARPSHTSQYLCASSVPRAQPQHFGDGTRLSIL.

In the case of this clone: One end of the junction does not line up with germline, which may come from a read error. The chain couples TRBV29-1 to TRBJ2-6, with 7 bases aligning to TRBD1. CDR1 is SQVTM, CDR2 ANQGSEA, per germline. The CDR3 contains 14 residues. The CDR3 protein is CSVTTGAGANALTF. CDR3 sequence (DNA): TGCAGCGTCACAACAGGGGCTGGGGCCAACGCCCTGACTTTC.

The sample holds a few counts of this clone. This chain links TRBV7-9 with TRBJ1-1; no clear D. The V end was cut by 0 bases, the J end by 1 base, with 12 bases between. Germline V gene sequence: CDR1 SEHNR, CDR2 FQNEAQ (reference sequence). The CDR3 runs 16 residues. The CDR3 DNA reads TGTGCCAGCAGCTTAGCGCGATGGTCGGAGAACACTGAAGCTTTCTTT. Its protein product is CASSLARWSENTEAFF.